This record looks at one T cell receptor beta chain sequence and its context. CDR3 length equals 16 residues. V dropped 2 bases and J dropped 0; count of bases not matched to a gene: 4. Per germline, CDR1 SGHVS and CDR2 FQNEAQ. Researchers took RNA transcripts and amplified the TCR beta CDR3 regions from them. During a first-round RT-PCR of the TCR CDR3, the HTBI primer set was used. TCRdb itself ran the multiplex PCR reads through MiXCR, one entry per CDR3 protein. The sample lists 300,000 to 450,000 distinct CDR3 sequences; around a sixth were seen once. The sample originates from a study of T cells in Graves' hyperthyroidism and ophthalmopathy. It was at first hyperthyroidism diagnosis, before any ophthalmopathy symptoms, that the blood sample was taken.

The sequence derives from a woman between 18 and 29 years old with Graves' hyperthyroidism that later progressed to Graves' ophthalmopathy. Source material: blood. V and J are TRBV7-8 and TRBJ2-1, with TRBD2 matching 7 bases. CDR3 amino acids: CASSLNGGSSYNEQFF. The DNA for the CDR3 is TGTGCCAGCAGCTTAAATGGCGGGAGCTCCTACAATGAGCAGTTCTTC.